This T cell receptor beta chain was sequenced during a study of shared clonotypes between healthy human individuals. Concerning this clone itself: A read error may account for a junction end that differs from germline.

Profiled with immunoSEQ multiplex PCR; TCRdb holds only in-frame clones, not every one. The profile shows around 1,100,000 clones, approximately 77% of them singletons. The CDR3 sequence is 16 residues long. CDR1 is MGHRA and CDR2 is YSYEKL in the germline V gene. This sequence was found in a young man in good health. Some clones in this sample may be carry-over from other donors' samples. This chain links TRBV4-1 with TRBJ2-1; tentative D call: TRBD2 (6 bases). The sample taken for sequencing was memory CD4+ T cells from PBMCs. Subset meaning: CD45RA-negative fraction. The CDR3 nucleotides are TGCGCCAGTAGCCAAGATTCGCTAGCGCGGCGAAATGAGCAGTTCTTC. Protein sequence: CASSQDSLARRNEQFF.